This TCR beta chain was retrieved from a study of blood T cell repertoires in COVID-19. Study background: The study drew acute and convalescent COVID-19 samples from the United States, Italy and Spain.

Germline V CDR1 and CDR2: MNHEY, SMNVEV (reference sequence). The CDR3 extends over 14 amino acids. V gave up 5 bases and J gave up 7 bases; unmatched junction bases: 8. Produced via immunoSEQ multiplex PCR; TCRdb's table is partial and in-frame only. The repertoire includes some 86,000 clones, 80% to 85% of them detected once, and approximately 34% sits in the top ten. The receptor was isolated from a woman older than 75 with active or convalescent COVID-19. The V call is TRBV27, the J call TRBJ1-3, with 7 bases lining up with TRBD1. The specimen sequenced was peripheral blood. CDR3 in amino acids: CASSPGDRRNTIYF. The CDR3 DNA reads TGTGCCAGCAGTCCTGGGGACAGACGGAACACCATATATTTT.